One and the same sample provided the 18 T cell receptor beta chains below, sequenced in a study of beta chain features in type 1 diabetes. General observations from the study: Within each of all four CD4+ subsets, Type 1 diabetes patients had TCRB CDR3s that were moderately but significantly shorter.

No antigens are known for them. Sequenced material consisted of expressed TCRB transcripts (all of the isolated RNA was reverse transcribed). Profiling relied on immunoSEQ multiplex PCR, and the TCRdb table lists in-frame clones only, not all of them. The table has around 50,000 clones, just under 45% seen once; the top ten hold roughly 0.13%. Material: stem cell memory CD4+ T cells from blood. Receptors were obtained from a man younger than 40 with type 1 diabetes.

The chain carries TRBV7-3 and TRBJ2-1, with 10 positions matching TRBD2. CDR1 is SGHTA and CDR2 is FQGTGA in the germline V gene. The CDR3 is 18 residues long. Germline trimming cut 0 bases from V and 3 bases from J; bases unmatched to any gene: 8. CDR3 in DNA: TGTGCCAGCAGCTTAACGAGGGCTAGCGGGAGAGGCTACAATGAGCAGTTCTTC. Translating it yields CASSLTRASGRGYNEQFF.

The chain is built from TRBV18 and TRBJ2-1; 14 bases map to TRBD2. V was clipped by 2 bases and J by 5 bases; unmatched bases: 2. CDR1 and CDR2 (germline): KGHSH, LQKENI. The CDR3 is 16 residues long. This CDR3 is CASSPGLAGGNNEQFF. CDR3 nucleotides: TGTGCCAGCTCACCAGGACTAGCGGGAGGTAACAATGAGCAGTTCTTC.

J is TRBJ2-6 and V is TRBV7-9; 8 bases match TRBD1. The V and J ends lost 5 bases and 2 bases, in that order; junction bases with no gene match: 14. The germline V gene encodes CDR1 SEHNR and CDR2 FQNEAQ (reference sequence). The CDR3 extends over 19 amino acids. Here the CDR3 reads CASSPSPGQALPGANVLTF. CDR3 DNA sequence: TGTGCCAGCAGCCCAAGCCCGGGACAGGCCCTCCCTGGGGCCAACGTCCTGACTTTC.

This chain connects TRBV18 to TRBJ1-4; 8 bases line up with TRBD1. Germline loops: CDR1 KGHSH, CDR2 LQKENI. The CDR3 contains 15 residues. The V segment lost 3 bases and the J segment 6 bases; nucleotides outside the gene matches: 6. CDR3 amino acids: CASSPRQGIDEKLFF. Written as DNA, the CDR3 is TGTGCCAGCTCACCCAGACAGGGGATCGATGAAAAACTGTTTTTT.

The chain recombines TRBV9 with TRBJ2-1, with TRBD2 identical over 9 bases. The V segment lost 5 bases and the J segment 0 bases; nucleotides outside the gene matches: 0. The germline CDR1 and CDR2 sequences are SGDLS and YYNGEE. This CDR3 contains 14 residues. The CDR3 here is CASSSGSSYNEQFF. DNA of the CDR3: TGTGCCAGCAGTAGCGGGAGCTCCTACAATGAGCAGTTCTTC.

The genes are TRBV18 and TRBJ2-1, with D possibly matching TRBD1 (6 bases). CDR3 length equals 12 residues. Trimming left V 8 bases short and J 6 bases short, with 11 bases between. CDR1 and CDR2 from the germline V gene are KGHSH and LQKENI. CDR3 DNA sequence: TGTGCCAGCCAACGACAGGTCAATGAGCAGTTCTTC. Protein: CASQRQVNEQFF.

This chain connects TRBV6-5 to TRBJ2-3, with 7 bases identical to TRBD1. V trimming: 4 bases; J trimming: 4 bases; junction bases outside the gene matches: 5. Germline assignment: CDR1 MNHEY and CDR2 SVGAGI. The CDR3 contains 14 residues. The CDR3 nucleotides are TGTGCCAGCAGTTTCCCGGGACAGCCAGATACGCAGTATTTT. Residues: CASSFPGQPDTQYF.

The rearrangement joins TRBV5-1 to TRBJ2-6, with D uncertain. V lost 5 bases and J lost 4, with 13 bases in between. This CDR3 comprises 15 residues. The germline gives CDR1 SGHRS, CDR2 YFSETQ. The CDR3, as DNA: TGCGCCAGCAGTCCCCCACTGGTCGGGGCCAACGTCCTGACTTTC. Amino acid sequence: CASSPPLVGANVLTF.

This clone was observed a handful of times. This sequence joins TRBV10-2 and TRBJ2-7, with a tentative D call TRBD2 (6 bases). This CDR3 spans 13 amino acids. The germline V gene encodes CDR1 WSHSY and CDR2 SAAADI. V was shortened by 7 bases and J by 6 bases, with 16 bases between the two germline ends. CDR3 region: CASIDGRTGEQYF. The CDR3, as DNA: TGCGCCAGCATCGACGGGAGAACGGGCGAGCAGTACTTC.

V is TRBV6-5 and J is TRBJ2-1; perhaps TRBD2 as D (6 bases). Trimming stripped 7 bases from V and 6 bases from J, with 19 bases between. CDR1 and CDR2 (germline): MNHEY, SVGAGI. The CDR3 totals 15 residues. The CDR3 sequence is CASNFGGATINEQFF. CDR3 in DNA: TGTGCCAGCAACTTCGGCGGGGCCACAATCAATGAGCAGTTCTTC.

The chain has TRBV10-3 and TRBJ2-3; 10 bases align to TRBD1. Losses at the gene ends were 6 bases for V and 4 bases for J; bases not matched to a gene: 4. This CDR3 region has 14 residues. The germline V gene has CDR1 ENHRY and CDR2 SYGVKD. The CDR3 protein is CAIRLGQGADTQYF. CDR3 nucleotides: TGTGCCATCAGACTCGGACAGGGGGCAGATACGCAGTATTTT.

The chain employs TRBV19 and TRBJ2-6, with D possibly TRBD1 on 6 matching bases. The germline V gene encodes CDR1 LNHDA and CDR2 SQIVND (reference sequence). Trimming left V 5 bases short and J 0 bases short, with 8 bases between. The CDR3 consists of 15 residues. The CDR3 sequence is CASSPGHSGANVLTF. Written as DNA, the CDR3 is TGTGCCAGTAGTCCGGGACACTCTGGGGCCAACGTCCTGACTTTC.

The chain is built from TRBV6-1 and TRBJ1-5, with D perhaps TRBD1 (6 bases). V was clipped by 7 bases and J by 4 bases, with 8 bases between them. CDR3 size: 12 residues. The germline V gene encodes CDR1 MNHNS and CDR2 SASEGT. CDR3 region: CASNQGNQPQHF. The CDR3 DNA reads as TGTGCCAGCAATCAGGGGAATCAGCCCCAGCATTTT.

The CDR3 spells CASSTDRGDYEQYF. The CDR3 DNA sequence: TGTGCCAGTAGCACTGACAGGGGTGACTACGAGCAGTACTTC. This chain links TRBV19 with TRBJ2-7; 8 bases line up with TRBD1. Trimming removed 6 bases from V and 3 bases from J; junction bases left unmatched: 7. CDR1 and CDR2 from the germline V gene are LNHDA and SQIVND (reference sequence). CDR3 length equals 14 residues.

The CDR3 DNA reads as TGTGCCAGCGGGAGACAGGGGCTGAAGACCCAGTACTTC. Amino acid sequence: CASGRQGLKTQYF. This rearrangement joins TRBV11-2 to TRBJ2-5; the match to TRBD1 covers 8 bases. CDR3 length: 13 amino acids. CDR1 SGHAT and CDR2 FQNNGV come from the germline V gene. The trim removed 8 bases at V and 6 bases at J, leaving 8 bases unmatched.

The V and J genes are TRBV5-1 and TRBJ1-5, with D possibly matching TRBD1 (6 bases). CDR1 is SGHRS, CDR2 YFSETQ, per germline. Between the trimmed V and J ends, which lost 2 bases and 4 bases, there was a span of 13 bases. This CDR3 region has 15 residues. The DNA for the CDR3 is TGCGCCAGCAGCTTAACGACAGGCGCAAATCAGCCCCAGCATTTT. The encoded protein is CASSLTTGANQPQHF.

The chain couples TRBV28 to TRBJ1-1; D ambiguous. The V and J ends lost 4 bases and 5 bases respectively, with 11 bases between them. The CDR3 sequence is 13 residues long. CDR1 MDHEN and CDR2 SYDVKM come from the germline V gene. CDR3 sequence: CASSSWGATEAFF. CDR3 bases: TGTGCCAGCAGTTCCTGGGGAGCGACTGAAGCTTTCTTT.

This clone turned up a few times. The genes are TRBV7-9 and TRBJ1-1; 10 nucleotides match TRBD1. Germline V gives CDR1 SEHNR, CDR2 FQNEAQ (reference sequence). This CDR3 has 15 residues. The V gene end was trimmed by 6 bases and the J gene end by 4 bases; junction bases not matched to a gene: 8. The CDR3 loop reads CASSRRQGAITEAFF. The CDR3 region has the DNA TGTGCCAGCAGTCGGAGACAGGGGGCGATCACTGAAGCTTTCTTT.